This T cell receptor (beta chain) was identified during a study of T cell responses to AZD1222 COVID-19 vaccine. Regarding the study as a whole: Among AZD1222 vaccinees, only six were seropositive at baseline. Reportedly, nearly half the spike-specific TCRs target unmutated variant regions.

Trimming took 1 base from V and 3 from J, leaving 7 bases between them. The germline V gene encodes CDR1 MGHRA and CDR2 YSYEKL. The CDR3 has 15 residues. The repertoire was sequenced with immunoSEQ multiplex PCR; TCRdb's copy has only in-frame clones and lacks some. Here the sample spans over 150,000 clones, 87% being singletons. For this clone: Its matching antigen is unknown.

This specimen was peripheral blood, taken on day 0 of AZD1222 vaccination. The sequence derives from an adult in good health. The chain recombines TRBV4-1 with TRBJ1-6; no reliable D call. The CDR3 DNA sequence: TGCGCCAGCAGCCAAGGGGTGAGCTATAATTCACCCCTCCACTTT. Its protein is CASSQGVSYNSPLHF.